Detailed here is one T cell receptor (beta chain). The antigen remains unidentified. Making use of molecular barcodes, quantitative 5'-RACE generated TCR beta libraries. A single record per CDR3 protein comes from TCRdb applying MiXCR to the 5' RACE reads. Altogether about 450,000 distinct CDR3 sequences are present, 25% to 30% being singletons, with the ten largest covering 0.75% to 0.9%. CDR3 size: 17 residues. The germline gives CDR1 MNHNS, CDR2 SASEGT. After removal of 1 base from V and 2 bases from J, the junction contained 9 bases not matched to a gene. This sample was taken from a study of CD8 T cells in ankylosing spondylitis. Study conclusions and caveats: From matched ankylosing spondylitis synovial fluid, disease-linked clones were reportedly recovered at significantly enriched levels. Relatively rare in peripheral blood, disease-linked clones were also CD8+. Characteristic, it appeared, of ankylosing spondylitis blood was a TCR beta motif of several highly homologous variants. Some motif variants were previously reported in reactive arthritis synovial fluid and blood.

The sequence derives from a male donor with ankylosing spondylitis. The J gene is TRBJ2-3, the V gene TRBV6-1, with 7 bases aligning to TRBD2. The sample was blood, either unsorted or a sorted T cell fraction (not recorded which). As DNA, the CDR3 is TGTGCCAGCAGTGAAGGGGTGCTAGCGGACCACACAGATACGCAGTATTTT. It encodes CASSEGVLADHTDTQYF.